Listed below are T cell receptor beta chains from one sample, sequenced in a study of radiation and T cells in renal cell carcinoma. Libraries were prepared by immunoSEQ multiplex PCR; TCRdb keeps only in-frame clonotypes and omits some of them. The data hold some 14,000 clones, with around 60% observed a single time. The sample was tumor tissue, taken from a patient whose treatment was nephrectomy without radiotherapy. These receptors were taken from a man aged 50 or older with renal cell carcinoma. Each CDR3 is given with its conserved first and last residue. Clone sizes are given selectively: once, few, many, or a class where the clone is expanded.

CASNLVGLNYGYTF	NA	TRBV2	TRBJ1-2
CASSLNPGSGNTIYF	few	TRBV7-9	TRBJ1-3
CASSLQGISGYTF	few	TRBV6-5	TRBJ1-2
CASSIQAGGDTEAFF	medium-sized	TRBV19	TRBJ1-1
CASSLTSGANVLTF	few	TRBV11-1	TRBJ2-6
CASSLGVTTEAFF	NA	TRBV7-2	TRBJ1-1
CAISEVVGGYTF	NA	TRBV10-3	TRBJ1-2
CASSPGTGLNEQFF	medium-sized	TRBV5-1	TRBJ2-1
CASSLSTVSYNEQFF	few	TRBV7-3	TRBJ2-1
CASSPSGDNEQFF	NA	TRBV19	TRBJ2-1
CASSEVIHAEAFF	NA	TRBV10-1	TRBJ1-1
CASSTGQLGNTIYF	NA	TRBV6-1	TRBJ1-3
CASSTGTGVASPLHF	NA	TRBV19	TRBJ1-6
CASSESQGSRITDTQYF	NA	TRBV10-1	TRBJ2-3
CASSDPWGSDYGYTF	NA	TRBV6-6	TRBJ1-2
CASSPQRAVMNTEAFF	few	TRBV5-1	TRBJ1-1
CASSIFSTDTQYF	NA	TRBV19	TRBJ2-3
CASSAGGLARNIQYF	NA	TRBV9	TRBJ2-4
CASSETGYSNQPQHF	few	TRBV2	TRBJ1-5
CASDRGSNQPQHF	NA	TRBV19	TRBJ1-5
CASTSLGTSGYTF	NA	TRBV5-8	TRBJ1-2
CASSQDQGRSEQFF	NA	TRBV4-1	TRBJ2-1
CASSDRENQPQHF	NA	TRBV2	TRBJ1-5
CASTDRGNTGELFF	few	TRBV19	TRBJ2-2
CASSPDVQAAGYTF	medium-sized	TRBV19	TRBJ1-2
CASSGDRITDTQYF	once	TRBV9	TRBJ2-3
CASSSTGTGTYGYTF	NA	TRBV5-1	TRBJ1-2
CASSLWGSNTEAFF	NA	TRBV5-1	TRBJ1-1
CAISGGQRAAFF	NA	TRBV10-3	TRBJ1-1
CATSSNRDSRQIYGYTF	NA	TRBV15	TRBJ1-2
CASALTGTGGYEQYF	few	TRBV5-1	TRBJ2-7
CASRPAGGNETQYF	NA	TRBV6-5	TRBJ2-5
CASSRFQETQYF	NA	TRBV18	TRBJ2-5
CASRGQGSIGELFF	few	TRBV10-3	TRBJ2-2
CAWSVWSGPMTYTF	NA	TRBV30	TRBJ1-2
CASSHLLAGSTDTQYF	NA	TRBV4-1	TRBJ2-3
CASSGGRGPYEQYF	few	TRBV6-4	TRBJ2-7
CASSPRDEQYF	once	TRBV6-6	TRBJ2-7
CASSEVPRGRGEQYF	NA	TRBV6-1	TRBJ2-7
CASSLQGTGANVLTF	NA	TRBV11-2	TRBJ2-6
CASSFTGMNTEAFF	NA	TRBV6-1	TRBJ1-1